This TCR beta chain was documented in a study of blood T cells in healthy people across ages. Findings and caveats of the study: Whereas aged donors had fewer naive CD4+ cells, long-lived donors had more of them and higher diversity. Roughly linear age-related decline in beta diversity appeared, significant by age approximately 43.

Sample-barcoded 5' priming and a J-beta primer mix drove a second PCR of 7 to 11 cycles. A template-switch adaptor containing 12 random nucleotides labeled each cDNA molecule. From the 5' RACE reads, TCRdb called clonotypes with MiXCR, one entry per CDR3 protein. The table has over 1,300,000 distinct CDR3 sequences, approximately 59% seen once. The CDR3 totals 15 residues. Deletions cut 4 bases from V and 0 bases from J, with 15 bases between. Germline CDR1 SQVTM, CDR2 ANQGSEA. Approximately 9 milliliters of peripheral blood were drawn from each donor into EDTA-treated tubes. A word on this clonotype: Its matching antigen is unknown.

The V gene is TRBV29-1, the J gene TRBJ1-1; weak D call: TRBD1 (6 bases). The sample was blood. The clonotype was recovered from a man between 18 and 35 years old in good health. This CDR3 is CSVVPAGTLNTEAFF. The CDR3 coding sequence is TGCAGCGTTGTACCTGCGGGGACATTGAACACTGAAGCTTTCTTT.